This TCR beta chain was sequenced for a study of blood T cell repertoires in COVID-19. Trimming stripped 5 bases from V and 4 bases from J, with 15 bases between. In germline, CDR1 is SGHNT, CDR2 YYREEE (reference sequence). This CDR3 contains 14 residues. The assay was immunoSEQ multiplex PCR, and TCRdb's table has in-frame clones only and misses some. Of roughly 200,000 clones listed, under 90% are singletons. The source of this sequence is a man in his forties or fifties with acute or convalescent COVID-19. This rearrangement joins TRBV5-4 to TRBJ1-2, with a tentative D call TRBD1 (5 bases). The sequenced material came from peripheral blood. Here the CDR3 reads CASRPAGGPYGYTF. CDR3 DNA: TGTGCCAGCAGGCCGGCGGGGGGTCCCTATGGCTACACCTTC.